Listed below are T cell receptor beta chains from one sample, sequenced in a study of blood T cell repertoires in COVID-19. TCRdb's copy holds only in-frame clones and misses some; the assay was immunoSEQ multiplex PCR. Among some 100,000 clones, 91% were seen once, and the ten largest hold more than 1.5%. Sequencing was done on a sample of peripheral blood. The origin of the receptors is a human donor with active COVID-19. The donor label of this sample is uncertain. Each CDR3 is given with its conserved first and last residue. Each record gives: V gene, J gene, clone size, D gene, CDR3 protein, CDR3 DNA. The D gene is left open where the match is weak. Expanded clones get a size class; other rows say once, few or many, or leave the size out.

TRBV5-6	TRBJ2-3	NA	TRBD2	CASSSSAGRGITDTQYF	TGTGCCAGCAGCTCGTCAGCGGGGAGAGGTATCACAGATACGCAGTATTTT
TRBV4-3	TRBJ2-7	NA	NA	CASSQDPADQNEQYF	TGCGCCAGCAGCCAAGACCCCGCGGATCAGAACGAGCAGTACTTC
TRBV7-9	TRBJ2-1	NA	NA	CASNQGLPLGEQFF	TGTGCCAGCAACCAAGGACTTCCTCTCGGTGAGCAGTTCTTC
TRBV9	TRBJ1-5	NA	NA	CASSVGYYGFYSNQPQHF	TGTGCCAGCAGCGTAGGCTATTACGGTTTTTATAGCAATCAGCCCCAGCATTTT
TRBV10-1	TRBJ2-7	NA	TRBD1	CASSEPRDRATYYEQYF	TGCGCCAGCAGTGAGCCCCGGGACAGGGCGACCTACTACGAGCAGTACTTC
TRBV6-5	TRBJ2-2	NA	NA	CASSYGGGSNTGELFF	TGTGCCAGCAGTTACGGGGGAGGTTCGAACACCGGGGAGCTGTTTTTT
TRBV4-1	TRBJ2-3	NA	NA	CASSQTNFVDTQYF	TGCGCCAGCAGCCAAACGAACTTCGTAGATACGCAGTATTTT
TRBV6-2/TRBV6-3	TRBJ2-1	NA	TRBD1	CASSKTGGEQFF	TGTGCCAGCAGTAAGACAGGGGGGGAGCAGTTCTTC
TRBV6-5	TRBJ1-6	NA	TRBD1	CASTRTGANSPLHF	TGTGCCAGCACCCGGACAGGGGCTAATTCACCCCTCCACTTT
TRBV19	TRBJ1-5	NA	TRBD1	CASSDRGQPQHF	TGTGCCAGTAGCGACAGGGGGCAGCCCCAGCATTTT
TRBV5-1	TRBJ1-1	few	NA	CASSLTGPTGTEAFF	TGCGCCAGCAGCTTGACAGGGCCGACGGGCACTGAAGCTTTCTTT